Below, 26 T cell receptor beta chains from the same sample are listed, as sequenced in a study of OX40 agonist ivuxolimab in advanced cancers. Measured with immunoSEQ multiplex PCR; TCRdb has only the in-frame clones, and not every one. The table records about 75,000 clones, around 83% of them present only once. Specimen: CD4+ or CD8+ T cells sorted from blood, collected in a trial of the OX40 agonist ivuxolimab. These receptors were obtained from an adult with an advanced solid tumor such as melanoma, head and neck, liver or kidney cancer.

The rearrangement links TRBV4-2 to TRBJ2-2; D gene ambiguous. The CDR3 has 12 residues. The V and J ends lost 5 bases and 8 bases respectively, with 9 bases between them. Germline CDR1 reads LGHNA; CDR2 reads YNFKEQ. The CDR3 protein is CASSLAVGELFF. CDR3 bases: TGTGCCAGCAGCTTGGCAGTGGGGGAGCTGTTTTTT.

This clone appeared once. This chain uses TRBV5-6 with TRBJ2-1, with 15 bases aligning to TRBD2. V lost 3 bases to trimming and J lost 7 bases; unmatched junction nucleotides: 5. Germline CDR1 SGHDT, CDR2 YYEEEE. CDR3 length equals 16 residues. This CDR3 is CASSSRTSGRENEQFF. Written as DNA, the CDR3 is TGTGCCAGCAGCTCCAGGACTAGCGGGAGGGAAAATGAGCAGTTCTTC.

V is TRBV4-1 and J is TRBJ2-3; 7 bases map to TRBD2. Germline-derived CDR1 and CDR2 are MGHRA and YSYEKL. J gave up 0 bases and V 1 base, and 10 bases lay outside the gene matches. This CDR3 is 18 amino acids long. In DNA form, the CDR3 reads TGCGCCAGCAGCCAAGGAAGGGGACTACCTAAAAGCACAGATACGCAGTATTTT. Translation: CASSQGRGLPKSTDTQYF.

The V call is TRBV2, the J call TRBJ2-1; D gene ambiguous. Trimming removed 4 bases at V and 4 bases at J, with 14 bases between. The CDR3 totals 15 residues. Looked up from germline, CDR1 is SNHLY and CDR2 is FYNNEI. CDR3 sequence reads: CASSGLGYPYNEQFF. The CDR3 DNA reads as TGTGCCAGCAGTGGATTGGGATACCCGTACAATGAGCAGTTCTTC. Looking up the rest from reference TRBV2 and TRBJ2-1 gives the full variable domain: EPEVTQTPSHQVTQMGQEVILRCVPISNHLYFYWYRQILGQKVEFLVSFYNNEISEKSEIFDDQFSVERPDGSNFTLKIRSTKLEDSAMYFCASSGLGYPYNEQFFGPGTRLTVL.

In nucleotides, the CDR3 is TGTGCCAGCAGTGGTGACCCACGGATTAATGGCTACACCTTC. This encodes CASSGDPRINGYTF. The chain combines TRBV25-1 with TRBJ1-2; D call uncertain. Germline values: CDR1 MGHDK, CDR2 SYGVNS. Trimming took 4 bases from V and 6 from J, leaving 15 bases between them. The length of the CDR3 is 14 residues.

V usage is TRBV6-1 and J usage is TRBJ2-7, with D perhaps matching TRBD1 or TRBD2 (5 bases each). The CDR3 extends over 15 amino acids. V lost 4 bases, J lost 3 bases, and 16 bases lay in between. Germline V gives CDR1 MNHNS, CDR2 SASEGT. The CDR3 DNA sequence: TGTGCCAGCAGTGCCCCGGGGCGTCCTGGCTACGAGCAGTACTTC. It codes for CASSAPGRPGYEQYF.

The CDR3 DNA reads TGTGCCAGCAGTATGATAGCGGGAGGTGGCGGGGAGCTGTTTTTT. Amino acid sequence: CASSMIAGGGGELFF. The gene calls are TRBV28 and TRBJ2-2, with 10 bases that match TRBD2. Germline assignment: CDR1 MDHEN and CDR2 SYDVKM. The trim removed 5 bases at V and 7 bases at J, leaving 7 bases unmatched. The CDR3 loop spans 15 amino acids.

In the case of this clone: A read error may account for a junction end that differs from germline. The CDR3 loop reads CASSHRQMVF. CDR3 nucleotides: TGCGCCAGCAGTCACAGACAGATGGTCTTC. The genes are TRBV23-1 and TRBJ2-4; maybe TRBD1 (5 bases). TRBV23-1 is an ORF, with its function uncertain. The CDR3 runs to 10 residues.

V usage is TRBV2 and J usage is TRBJ2-1; possibly TRBD2 for D (6 bases). The CDR3 spans 10 residues. With 9 bases removed from V and 16 bases from J, the gap between germline ends came to 16 bases. Per germline, CDR1 SNHLY and CDR2 FYNNEI. CDR3 region: CARGLPDLFF. CDR3 sequence (DNA): TGTGCCAGAGGACTACCCGATTTATTCTTC.

This sequence joins TRBV6-1 and TRBJ1-5; a possible D gene is TRBD1 (6 bases). The germline V gene has CDR1 MNHNS and CDR2 SASEGT. CDR3 length: 18 residues. The germline V and J ends were trimmed by 3 bases and 0 bases, with 18 bases remaining between them. Here the CDR3 reads CASSDRGQALSSNQPQHF. CDR3 DNA: TGTGCCAGCAGTGACAGGGGCCAGGCCCTTAGTAGCAATCAGCCCCAGCATTTT.

The chain combines TRBV7-2 with TRBJ2-5, with 9 bases matching TRBD1. Trimming cost V 5 bases and J 4 bases; bases outside gene matches: 5. Per germline, CDR1 SGHTA and CDR2 FQGNSA. The CDR3 has 14 amino acids. CDR3 in DNA: TGTGCCAGCAGCACCAACAGGGGGCGAGAGACCCAGTACTTC. This encodes CASSTNRGRETQYF.

This chain links TRBV28 with TRBJ1-5, with D uncertain. Germline CDR1 reads MDHEN; CDR2 reads SYDVKM. The CDR3 runs to 12 residues. V lost 6 bases to trimming and J lost 5 bases, with 8 bases between them. The CDR3 coding sequence is TGTGCCAGCAGAGGTCAGCATCAGCCCCAGCATTTT. Protein product: CASRGQHQPQHF. Drawing the rest from reference TRBV28 and TRBJ1-5, the complete variable domain is DVKVTQSSRYLVKRTGEKVFLECVQDMDHENMFWYRQDPGLGLRLIYFSYDVKMKEKGDIPEGYSVSREKKERFSLILESASTNQTSMYLCASRGQHQPQHFGDGTRLSIL.

This chain connects TRBV2 to TRBJ2-7; 8 bases are a match to TRBD2. Germline V gene sequence: CDR1 SNHLY, CDR2 FYNNEI. The CDR3 loop spans 13 amino acids. Trimming took 8 bases from V and 2 from J; bases not matched to a gene: 5. The CDR3 DNA reads TGTGCCAGCTCTTCGGGAGGGCCCTACGAGCAGTACTTC. It is translated as CASSSGGPYEQYF.

This chain uses TRBV9 with TRBJ2-3, with a tentative D call TRBD1 (6 bases). CDR1 and CDR2 from the germline V gene are SGDLS and YYNGEE. V lost 4 bases to trimming and J lost 1 base, with 13 bases between them. The CDR3 extends over 15 amino acids. The DNA for the CDR3 is TGTGCCAGCAGCCCCCGGGACACCCGCACAGATACGCAGTATTTT. Translation: CASSPRDTRTDTQYF. The full variable domain, rest sourced from reference TRBV9 and TRBJ2-3, is DSGVTQTPKHLITATGQRVTLRCSPRSGDLSVYWYQQSLDQGLQFLIQYYNGEERAKGNILERFSAQQFPDLHSELNLSSLELGDSALYFCASSPRDTRTDTQYFGPGTRLTVL.

The gene calls are TRBV4-2 and TRBJ2-5; 8 bases are shared with TRBD2. V dropped 2 bases and J dropped 0; count of bases not matched to a gene: 14. The germline gives CDR1 LGHNA, CDR2 YNFKEQ. The CDR3 extends over 19 amino acids. CDR3 sequence reads: CASSQFLGGAGENQETQYF. The CDR3 nucleotides are TGTGCCAGCAGCCAATTTTTAGGAGGAGCGGGAGAGAACCAAGAGACCCAGTACTTC.

The chain employs TRBV5-1 and TRBJ2-1, with 12 bases fitting TRBD2. Germline CDR1 reads SGHRS; CDR2 reads YFSETQ. Trimming took 4 bases from V and 7 from J; bases not matched to a gene: 3. The CDR3 has 14 amino acids. As DNA, the CDR3 is TGCGCCAGCAGCCTAGCGGGAGGGTTAAATGAGCAGTTCTTC. The encoded protein is CASSLAGGLNEQFF.

This clone has a handful of counts. The chain employs TRBV11-1 and TRBJ2-5; the match to TRBD1 covers 7 bases. CDR1 is SGHAT, CDR2 FQDESV, per germline (reference sequence). The CDR3 length is 15 residues. With 5 bases clipped from V and 2 bases from J, the junction kept 8 bases outside the gene matches. CDR3 in amino acids: CASSLYGTEQETQYF. In nucleotides, the CDR3 is TGTGCCAGCAGCCTCTACGGGACAGAACAAGAGACCCAGTACTTC.

In regard to this clone: The junction does not match germline at one end; this may be a read error. The chain has TRBV7-7 and TRBJ2-5, with D tentatively TRBD2 (5 bases). The germline V gene has CDR1 SSHAT and CDR2 FNYEAQ (reference sequence). The CDR3 loop spans 13 amino acids. The CDR3 bases are TGTGCTAGCAGCCGGGAAGTGGGGGAGACCCAGTACTTC. Its translation is CASSREVGETQYF.

This chain connects TRBV28 to TRBJ2-7, with a tentative D call TRBD1 (5 bases). CDR1 and CDR2 (germline): MDHEN, SYDVKM. The length of the CDR3 is 15 residues. V lost 6 bases, J lost 0 bases, and 15 bases lay in between. CDR3 sequence: CASRPTTDSSYEQYF. The DNA for the CDR3 is TGTGCCAGCAGACCGACGACAGATTCCTCCTACGAGCAGTACTTC.

V gene TRBV7-9 combines with J gene TRBJ2-7; 7 bases align to TRBD2. Germline loops: CDR1 SEHNR, CDR2 FQNEAQ (reference sequence). The CDR3 is 14 residues long. Trimming cost V 3 bases and J 2 bases; bases outside gene matches: 4. CDR3 in DNA: TGTGCCAGCAGCTTCACTAGCGAACCCTACGAGCAGTACTTC. This codes for CASSFTSEPYEQYF.

The CDR3 sequence is CASSPTTGNEKLFF. In DNA, the CDR3 is TGTGCCAGCTCACCGACGACAGGAAATGAAAAACTGTTTTTT. The rearrangement links TRBV18 to TRBJ1-4; tentatively, D is TRBD1 (6 bases). The CDR3 contains 14 residues. CDR1 is KGHSH, CDR2 LQKENI, per germline. V gave up 3 bases and J gave up 5 bases, with 10 bases separating them.

This clone was picked up a small number of times. The V gene is TRBV6-5, the J gene TRBJ2-3, with D possibly being TRBD1 (5 bases). Trimming took off 4 bases at V and 6 bases at J, with 14 bases between the two ends. Germline CDR1 and CDR2: MNHEY and SVGAGI. This CDR3 is 14 amino acids long. The DNA for the CDR3 is TGTGCCAGCAGTTTTGGGAAGGGGTCCGATACGCAGTATTTT. This translates into CASSFGKGSDTQYF.

The chain employs TRBV2 and TRBJ2-3; the D gene could be TRBD1 or TRBD2 (5 bases each). The CDR3 runs 14 residues. V dropped 7 bases and J dropped 1 base, with 12 bases sitting between them. The germline V gene has CDR1 SNHLY and CDR2 FYNNEI. DNA for the CDR3: TGTGCCAGCACCGGGACCCGAGGCACAGATACGCAGTATTTT. Translation: CASTGTRGTDTQYF.

This CDR3 reads CASSQASTGGWNTEAFF. CDR3 bases: TGTGCCAGCAGCCAAGCGTCCACAGGGGGCTGGAACACTGAAGCTTTCTTT. The V gene is TRBV4-2, the J gene TRBJ1-1; TRBD1 matches at 9 bases. The CDR3 extends over 17 amino acids. The J segment lost 1 base and the V segment lost 1 base, leaving 7 bases of the junction unmatched. The germline gives CDR1 LGHNA, CDR2 YNFKEQ.

The gene calls are TRBV19 and TRBJ2-3; 9 bases align to TRBD2. CDR1 LNHDA and CDR2 SQIVND come from the germline V gene (reference sequence). The V and J ends lost 8 bases and 2 bases, in that order; junction bases with no gene match: 2. This CDR3 contains 13 residues. This chain's CDR3 is CASGLANTDTQYF. The CDR3 DNA reads as TGTGCCAGTGGACTAGCGAACACAGATACGCAGTATTTT.

The J gene is TRBJ1-5, the V gene TRBV21-1. TRBV21-1 is labeled a pseudogene. The CDR3 length is 17 residues. CDR3 sequence: CASSIRVGTLSNQPQHF. The CDR3 nucleotides read TGTGCCAGCAGTATAAGAGTGGGGACGCTTAGCAATCAGCCCCAGCATTTT.